A selection of T cell receptor beta chains follows, all from one sample in a study of CD8 T cells in ankylosing spondylitis. TCRdb re-derived calls from the 5' RACE reads in MiXCR, one entry per CDR3 protein. Altogether 250,000 or so distinct CDR3 sequences are present, 20% to 30% being singletons, with the ten largest covering 0.5% to 0.75%. The sample comprised blood, either unsorted or a sorted T cell fraction (not recorded which). These receptors originate from a male donor with ankylosing spondylitis or in good health (not recorded which). Each CDR3 is given with its conserved first and last residue. The order of the fields is J gene, clone size, D gene, V gene, CDR3 length, CDR3 protein, CDR3 DNA. The D gene is left open where the match is weak. A clone size is listed for some rows: how often the clone was seen (once, few, many), or a class if it is expanded.

J gene: TRBJ1-4
clone size: many
D gene: NA
V gene: TRBV20-1
CDR3 length: 15
CDR3 protein: CSASLLALDREKLFF
CDR3 DNA: TGCAGTGCTAGTCTGTTGGCACTAGATAGGGAAAAACTGTTTTTT

J gene: TRBJ2-5
clone size: many
D gene: TRBD1
V gene: TRBV29-1
CDR3 length: 13
CDR3 protein: CSVRQGLGETQYF
CDR3 DNA: TGCAGCGTTAGACAGGGCTTGGGAGAGACCCAGTACTTC

J gene: TRBJ1-5
clone size: NA
D gene: NA
V gene: TRBV20-1
CDR3 length: 14
CDR3 protein: CSAREQRPNQPQHF
CDR3 DNA: TGCAGTGCTAGAGAACAGAGACCCAATCAGCCCCAGCATTTT

J gene: TRBJ1-2
clone size: few
D gene: TRBD1
V gene: TRBV6-1
CDR3 length: 15
CDR3 protein: CASRPTGGKDYGYTF
CDR3 DNA: TGTGCCAGCAGACCGACAGGGGGCAAAGACTATGGCTACACCTTC

J gene: TRBJ2-1
clone size: NA
D gene: NA
V gene: TRBV6-2/TRBV6-3
CDR3 length: 14
CDR3 protein: CASRESGTHNEQFF
CDR3 DNA: TGTGCCAGCAGGGAATCCGGGACGCACAATGAGCAGTTCTTC

J gene: TRBJ2-5
clone size: NA
D gene: NA
V gene: TRBV20-1
CDR3 length: 15
CDR3 protein: CSARVPRVPGETQYF
CDR3 DNA: TGCAGTGCTAGAGTTCCTCGGGTCCCGGGGGAGACCCAGTACTTC

J gene: TRBJ1-1
clone size: many
D gene: NA
V gene: TRBV12-3/TRBV12-4
CDR3 length: 13
CDR3 protein: CASGLRENTEAFF
CDR3 DNA: TGTGCCAGCGGCCTTCGGGAGAACACTGAAGCTTTCTTT

J gene: TRBJ2-7
clone size: few
D gene: TRBD1
V gene: TRBV12-3/TRBV12-4
CDR3 length: 14
CDR3 protein: CASSLGQGRDEQYF
CDR3 DNA: TGTGCCAGCAGTTTAGGACAGGGTAGGGACGAGCAGTACTTC

J gene: TRBJ1-1
clone size: many
D gene: NA
V gene: TRBV3-1
CDR3 length: 14
CDR3 protein: CASSQAGGGTEAFF
CDR3 DNA: TGTGCCAGCAGCCAAGCCGGAGGTGGGACTGAAGCTTTCTTT

J gene: TRBJ2-7
clone size: many
D gene: TRBD2
V gene: TRBV7-3
CDR3 length: 15
CDR3 protein: CASSLPAGGPGEQYF
CDR3 DNA: TGTGCCAGCAGCCTCCCAGCGGGGGGGCCTGGTGAGCAGTACTTC

J gene: TRBJ1-4
clone size: NA
D gene: NA
V gene: TRBV7-3
CDR3 length: 15
CDR3 protein: CASSLQGRANEKLFF
CDR3 DNA: TGTGCCAGCAGCCTACAGGGTCGGGCTAATGAAAAACTGTTTTTT

J gene: TRBJ2-3
clone size: NA
D gene: NA
V gene: TRBV4-1
CDR3 length: 14
CDR3 protein: CASSQGGAGDTQYF
CDR3 DNA: TGCGCCAGCAGCCAAGGGGGGGCAGGGGATACGCAGTATTTT

J gene: TRBJ2-3
clone size: many
D gene: NA
V gene: TRBV12-3/TRBV12-4
CDR3 length: 15
CDR3 protein: CASSLALGAADTQYF
CDR3 DNA: TGTGCCAGCAGTTTAGCGTTGGGGGCGGCGGATACGCAGTATTTT

J gene: TRBJ2-5
clone size: NA
D gene: TRBD2
V gene: TRBV6-1
CDR3 length: 14
CDR3 protein: CASSERGGAETQYF
CDR3 DNA: TGTGCCAGCAGTGAACGGGGGGGCGCGGAGACCCAGTACTTC

J gene: TRBJ2-4
clone size: few
D gene: NA
V gene: TRBV12-3/TRBV12-4
CDR3 length: 16
CDR3 protein: CASSLGTAVAKNIQYF
CDR3 DNA: TGTGCCAGCAGTTTAGGGACAGCTGTAGCCAAAAACATTCAGTACTTC

J gene: TRBJ2-1
clone size: few
D gene: NA
V gene: TRBV7-9
CDR3 length: 13
CDR3 protein: CASSLEGGPEQFF
CDR3 DNA: TGTGCCAGCAGCTTAGAGGGGGGCCCTGAGCAGTTCTTC

J gene: TRBJ2-5
clone size: many
D gene: TRBD2
V gene: TRBV20-1
CDR3 length: 13
CDR3 protein: CSARRGGGETQYF
CDR3 DNA: TGCAGTGCTAGGCGGGGGGGAGGAGAGACCCAGTACTTC

J gene: TRBJ2-5
clone size: many
D gene: NA
V gene: TRBV20-1
CDR3 length: 12
CDR3 protein: CSARPNQETQYF
CDR3 DNA: TGCAGTGCTAGGCCCAACCAAGAGACCCAGTACTTC

J gene: TRBJ2-2
clone size: few
D gene: NA
V gene: TRBV6-5
CDR3 length: 16
CDR3 protein: CASSYSLQSGGGELFF
CDR3 DNA: TGTGCCAGCAGTTACTCTTTACAGTCTGGTGGCGGGGAGCTGTTTTTT

J gene: TRBJ2-7
clone size: NA
D gene: NA
V gene: TRBV20-1
CDR3 length: 14
CDR3 protein: CSARDNIRGSGQYF
CDR3 DNA: TGCAGTGCTAGAGACAATATTCGGGGATCAGGGCAGTACTTC

J gene: TRBJ1-6
clone size: few
D gene: NA
V gene: TRBV20-1
CDR3 length: 16
CDR3 protein: CSARESVQGSNSPLHF
CDR3 DNA: TGCAGTGCTAGAGAGTCGGTCCAGGGATCGAATTCACCCCTCCACTTT

J gene: TRBJ2-3
clone size: many
D gene: NA
V gene: TRBV10-1
CDR3 length: 11
CDR3 protein: CASGERDTQYF
CDR3 DNA: TGCGCCAGCGGAGAGCGGGATACGCAGTATTTT

J gene: TRBJ2-1
clone size: NA
D gene: NA
V gene: TRBV3-1
CDR3 length: 12
CDR3 protein: CASSQVGGRLVF
CDR3 DNA: TGTGCCAGCAGCCAAGTAGGGGGGCGCCTGGTCTTC

J gene: TRBJ1-1
clone size: NA
D gene: NA
V gene: TRBV29-1
CDR3 length: 12
CDR3 protein: CSVVLPGGEAFF
CDR3 DNA: TGCAGCGTTGTTCTCCCTGGGGGTGAAGCTTTCTTT

J gene: TRBJ1-6
clone size: NA
D gene: TRBD1
V gene: TRBV5-1
CDR3 length: 15
CDR3 protein: CASFAGTGVNSPLHF
CDR3 DNA: TGCGCCAGCTTTGCCGGGACAGGGGTGAATTCACCCCTCCACTTT

J gene: TRBJ2-6
clone size: NA
D gene: TRBD1
V gene: TRBV20-1
CDR3 length: 17
CDR3 protein: CSARGQGPTSGANVLTF
CDR3 DNA: TGCAGTGCTAGGGGACAGGGGCCCACCTCTGGGGCCAACGTCCTGACTTTC

J gene: TRBJ2-3
clone size: NA
D gene: NA
V gene: TRBV20-1
CDR3 length: 16
CDR3 protein: CSARAFGGAYTDTQYF
CDR3 DNA: TGCAGTGCTAGAGCGTTTGGCGGGGCCTACACAGATACGCAGTATTTT

J gene: TRBJ1-1
clone size: many
D gene: NA
V gene: TRBV20-1
CDR3 length: 13
CDR3 protein: CSADRLDSPEAFF
CDR3 DNA: TGCAGTGCTGACCGTCTAGACAGTCCTGAAGCTTTCTTT

J gene: TRBJ2-5
clone size: few
D gene: NA
V gene: TRBV20-1
CDR3 length: 12
CDR3 protein: CSARDEAETQYF
CDR3 DNA: TGCAGTGCTAGAGACGAGGCGGAGACCCAGTACTTC

J gene: TRBJ2-7
clone size: few
D gene: TRBD1
V gene: TRBV15
CDR3 length: 15
CDR3 protein: CATSRGQGASYEQYF
CDR3 DNA: TGTGCCACCAGCAGAGGACAGGGGGCATCTTACGAGCAGTACTTC

J gene: TRBJ2-1
clone size: few
D gene: NA
V gene: TRBV10-3
CDR3 length: 12
CDR3 protein: CAISGNTNEQFF
CDR3 DNA: TGTGCCATCAGTGGGAACACCAATGAGCAGTTCTTC

J gene: TRBJ2-5
clone size: NA
D gene: TRBD1
V gene: TRBV20-1
CDR3 length: 14
CDR3 protein: CSASLTGDVGTQYF
CDR3 DNA: TGCAGTGCTAGCCTCACAGGGGATGTGGGGACCCAGTACTTC

J gene: TRBJ2-7
clone size: many
D gene: NA
V gene: TRBV7-6
CDR3 length: 13
CDR3 protein: CASSQLVTYEQYF
CDR3 DNA: TGTGCCAGCAGCCAGCTAGTGACCTACGAGCAGTACTTC

J gene: TRBJ2-4
clone size: many
D gene: TRBD1
V gene: TRBV29-1
CDR3 length: 13
CDR3 protein: CSGSDRGTDIQYF
CDR3 DNA: TGCAGCGGATCAGACAGGGGCACTGACATTCAGTACTTC

J gene: TRBJ2-3
clone size: many
D gene: NA
V gene: TRBV20-1
CDR3 length: 15
CDR3 protein: CSAWRGTLSTDTQYF
CDR3 DNA: TGCAGTGCCTGGAGGGGGACACTAAGCACAGATACGCAGTATTTT

J gene: TRBJ2-1
clone size: NA
D gene: NA
V gene: TRBV12-3/TRBV12-4
CDR3 length: 14
CDR3 protein: CASSLQQSYNEQFF
CDR3 DNA: TGTGCCAGCAGTTTACAGCAGTCCTACAATGAGCAGTTCTTC

J gene: TRBJ2-7
clone size: NA
D gene: NA
V gene: TRBV20-1
CDR3 length: 11
CDR3 protein: CSARPLKEQYF
CDR3 DNA: TGCAGTGCTAGACCGTTAAAAGAGCAGTACTTC

J gene: TRBJ2-3
clone size: many
D gene: TRBD2
V gene: TRBV27
CDR3 length: 16
CDR3 protein: CASSPPRRGATDTQYF
CDR3 DNA: TGTGCCAGCAGTCCCCCACGGCGGGGGGCTACAGATACGCAGTATTTT

J gene: TRBJ2-3
clone size: NA
D gene: NA
V gene: TRBV5-5
CDR3 length: 16
CDR3 protein: CASSLVGGPSTDTQYF
CDR3 DNA: TGTGCCAGCAGCTTGGTGGGGGGGCCATCGACAGATACGCAGTATTTT

J gene: TRBJ2-7
clone size: NA
D gene: TRBD1
V gene: TRBV7-2
CDR3 length: 14
CDR3 protein: CASSLIRGRNEQYF
CDR3 DNA: TGTGCCAGCAGCTTAATCAGGGGGCGGAACGAGCAGTACTTC

J gene: TRBJ1-2
clone size: NA
D gene: NA
V gene: TRBV12-3/TRBV12-4
CDR3 length: 15
CDR3 protein: CASSRRTARHYGYTF
CDR3 DNA: TGTGCCAGCAGCAGAAGGACAGCCCGCCACTATGGCTACACCTTC

J gene: TRBJ2-4
clone size: NA
D gene: TRBD1
V gene: TRBV5-1
CDR3 length: 15
CDR3 protein: CASSLAWQGAGIQYF
CDR3 DNA: TGCGCCAGCAGCTTGGCATGGCAGGGGGCAGGCATTCAGTACTTC

J gene: TRBJ2-6
clone size: NA
D gene: TRBD1
V gene: TRBV12-3/TRBV12-4
CDR3 length: 19
CDR3 protein: CAISLRTGTGGPGANVLTF
CDR3 DNA: TGTGCCATCAGTCTACGCACCGGGACAGGCGGGCCTGGGGCCAACGTCCTGACTTTC

J gene: TRBJ2-3
clone size: NA
D gene: TRBD1
V gene: TRBV10-1
CDR3 length: 16
CDR3 protein: CASSGSPGQITDTQYF
CDR3 DNA: TGCGCCAGCAGTGGTTCCCCGGGACAGATCACAGATACGCAGTATTTT